The clone carrying this T cell receptor (beta chain) was found a few times. Antigen: not known. This record comes from a study of T cell repertoires in cytomegalovirus infection. Whole-study results and caveats: What dominated the ex vivo response were HLA-C-restricted CMV-specific TCR beta clonotypes.

TCRdb recomputed calls from the reads with MiXCR, one row per CDR3 protein. The sample gives 300,000 or so distinct CDR3 sequences, about 25% of which show up once; roughly 15% is in the top ten. This CDR3 region has 15 residues. V was clipped by 6 bases and J by 7 bases, with 16 bases between them. The gene calls are TRBV12-3 or TRBV12-4 and TRBJ1-6; possible D gene TRBD1, 5 bases. The clonotype comes from a human donor in good health (CMV status not recorded). Some clones in this sample may be carry-over from other donors' samples. This specimen consisted of cultured PBMCs, obtained from culture after CMV antigen stimulation. The CDR3 loop reads CASSPRQRDNSPLHF. The DNA for the CDR3 is TGTGCCAGCAGCCCTAGACAGAGGGACAATTCACCCCTCCACTTT.